This is a list of T cell receptor beta chains from one sample in a study of blood T cell repertoires in COVID-19. Using immunoSEQ multiplex PCR, the repertoire was profiled, and TCRdb retains in-frame clones only, with some absent. Among a few hundred thousand clones, about 89% were seen once, and the ten largest hold over 0.7%. The material sequenced was PBMCs or T cells enriched from blood (not recorded which). The receptor set was obtained from a woman between 40 and 55 years old who had been exposed to COVID-19. CDR3s include the opening cysteine and the closing phenylalanine or tryptophan. A D gene is named only where the DNA matches it firmly. Rows give clone size only sometimes, using once, few, many, or a class for an expanded clone.

d_call j_call clone_size v_call cdr3_nt cdr3_aa
. TRBJ1-3 . TRBV5-6 TGTGCCAGCACCCTCGACGGGGAGGCTGGAAACACCATATATTTT CASTLDGEAGNTIYF
TRBD2 TRBJ2-7 few TRBV27 TGTGCCAGCCGAATGGCGGGGGGGAGCTCCTACGAGCAGTACTTC CASRMAGGSSYEQYF
. TRBJ1-1 . TRBV11-3 TGTGCCAGCAGCTTAACGGACACTGAAGCTTTCTTT CASSLTDTEAFF
. TRBJ2-5 . TRBV5-6 TGTGCCAGCAGCCTCCCTCTCCAAGAGACCCAGTACTTC CASSLPLQETQYF
. TRBJ2-2 once TRBV5-1 TGCGCCAGCAGCTCAGGACTACGTACCAACACCGGGGAGCTGTTTTTT CASSSGLRTNTGELFF
. TRBJ2-7 . TRBV19 TGTGCCAGTAGTTTCGGGGGACGCTACGAGCAGTACTTC CASSFGGRYEQYF
. TRBJ1-4 . TRBV18 TGTGCCAGCTCACGAGGTGAAAAACTGTTTTTT CASSRGEKLFF
TRBD1 TRBJ1-5 . TRBV30 TGTGCCTGGAGTACGCGGACAGGATATCAGCCCCAGCATTTT CAWSTRTGYQPQHF
TRBD2 TRBJ2-2 . TRBV7-6 TGTGCCAGCAGCTTAATCAGCGGGGGGGCCCCCGGGGAGCTGTTTTTT CASSLISGGAPGELFF
. TRBJ2-3 . TRBV5-1 TGCGCCAGCAGCTTGGACGGAGATAGCACAGATACGCAGTATTTT CASSLDGDSTDTQYF
. TRBJ1-5 . TRBV5-1 TGCGCCAGCAGCAACCCTAGACGAGGAATTACTAGCAATCAGCCCCAGCATTTT CASSNPRRGITSNQPQHF
TRBD1 TRBJ1-1 . TRBV7-9 TGTGCCAGCAGCCTTCGACAGGGAGGTTTCGTGAACACTGAAGCTTTCTTT CASSLRQGGFVNTEAFF
. TRBJ1-2 . TRBV2 TGTGCCAGTTCCACGACGGGCTTTTGGAGGACCTTC CASSTTGFWRTF
TRBD1 TRBJ2-1 . TRBV29-1 TGCAGCGGGGGACAGACCTCCTACAATGAGCAGTTCTTC CSGGQTSYNEQFF
TRBD1 TRBJ1-2 . TRBV29-1 TGCAGCGTTACGACAGGGGAGTACTATGGCTACACCTTC CSVTTGEYYGYTF
. TRBJ1-4 . TRBV19 TGTGCCAGTACTCCGGGAGGGCAAAATGAAAAACTGTTTTTT CASTPGGQNEKLFF
TRBD1 TRBJ1-1 once TRBV15 TGTGCCACCAGCATTACAGGGGAAACTGAAGCTTTCTTT CATSITGETEAFF
TRBD1 TRBJ1-2 once TRBV30 TGTGCCTGGGCAGGCACGCCCAGGGACAGGGGACGCCCGTTAGCGTATGGCTACACCTTC CAWAGTPRDRGRPLAYGYTF
TRBD1 TRBJ1-1 . TRBV25-1 TGTGCCAGCAGTACTTCAGGGACAGGGGGCGATGAAGCTTTCTTT CASSTSGTGGDEAFF
. TRBJ1-2 once TRBV15 TGTGCCACCAGCAGAGATGCGAAGAACTATGGCTACACCTTC CATSRDAKNYGYTF
. TRBJ2-7 . TRBV5-4 TGTGCCAGCAGCCCTTTTCGGGGAGGTGTCGAGAACGAGCAGTACTTC CASSPFRGGVENEQYF
. TRBJ1-1 . TRBV18 TGTGCCAGCTCACCACCGGACAGTCTTGAAGCTTTCTTT CASSPPDSLEAFF
TRBD1 TRBJ2-2 . TRBV29-1 TGCAGCGTTGGGACAGGCAGAAGCACCGGGGAGCTGTTTTTT CSVGTGRSTGELFF
TRBD2 TRBJ2-1 . TRBV3-1/TRBV3-2 TGTGCCAGCAGCCAGGGGGGGAGCTACAATGAGCAGTTCTTC CASSQGGSYNEQFF
. TRBJ2-5 . TRBV3-1/TRBV3-2 TGTGCCAGCAGCCAAGATTCAACAGACCAAGAGACCCAGTACTTC CASSQDSTDQETQYF
TRBD1 TRBJ1-2 . TRBV12-3/TRBV12-4 TGTGCCAGCAGCCAGACAGGGAATGGCTACACCTTC CASSQTGNGYTF
. TRBJ2-5 . TRBV18 TGTGCCAGCTCACTCGTCGGGGAGACCCAGTACTTC CASSLVGETQYF
TRBD1 TRBJ1-2 . TRBV14 TGTGCCAGCAGCCTCCAGGGGGCCTATGGCTACACCTTC CASSLQGAYGYTF
TRBD1 TRBJ1-4 . TRBV7-9 TGTGCCAGCAGCTTAGGGACAGGTGGAAAACTGTTTTTT CASSLGTGGKLFF
TRBD2 TRBJ2-1 . TRBV25-1 TGTGCCAGCACCACACCGACGGGACTAGCGGGGGGGCCCCTGTTCTTC CASTTPTGLAGGPLFF
TRBD2 TRBJ2-5 . TRBV5-1 TGCGCCAGCGGGCTAGCGGGAGGAAAAGAGACCCAGTACTTC CASGLAGGKETQYF
TRBD2 TRBJ2-3 . TRBV7-2 TGTGCCAGCAGTCTGGGTAGCGGGAGGGCCGGGCTCACAGATACGCAGTATTTT CASSLGSGRAGLTDTQYF
TRBD1 TRBJ1-1 . TRBV5-5 TGTGCCAGCAGCAACGTACAGGGGCTAGGCACTGAAGCTTTCTTT CASSNVQGLGTEAFF
TRBD2 TRBJ2-1 . TRBV7-2 TGTGCCAGCAGTCCCTCGAGACTAGCGGGAGGTCGTAATGAGCAGTTCTTC CASSPSRLAGGRNEQFF
. TRBJ2-5 . TRBV18 TGTGCCAGCTCACCACCCCCCCTTGGGAGCAGAGAGACCCAGTACTTC CASSPPPLGSRETQYF
TRBD1 TRBJ1-2 . TRBV30 TGTGCCTCCTCGACAGGGATCAACTATGGCTACACCTTC CASSTGINYGYTF
TRBD2 TRBJ2-7 . TRBV27 TGTGCCAGCTCCGGAGGGACTAGCGTTTTCTACGAGCAGTACTTC CASSGGTSVFYEQYF
. TRBJ1-6 . TRBV3-1/TRBV3-2 TGTGCCAGCAGCCAAGGAGGTAATTCACCCCTCCACTTT CASSQGGNSPLHF
. TRBJ1-1 once TRBV20-1 TGCAGTGCTACCCGGACAGAAGAAGCTTTCTTT CSATRTEEAFF
. TRBJ1-1 . TRBV11-3 TGTGCCAGCAGCCGAGGAGGTAAGGGCACTGAAGCTTTCTTT CASSRGGKGTEAFF
. TRBJ1-4 . TRBV19 TGTGCCAGTAGTATAGCCAGGGGACGAGAAAAACTGTTTTTT CASSIARGREKLFF
. TRBJ2-3 . TRBV11-3 TGTGCCAGCAGCCCCCGAGGGGGGGGGTCAGGGGCCGATACGCAGTATTTT CASSPRGGGSGADTQYF
TRBD1 TRBJ1-5 . TRBV5-6 TGTGCCAGCAGCATAGACAGGGCGACAAATCAGCCCCAGCATTTT CASSIDRATNQPQHF
TRBD1 TRBJ1-4 . TRBV5-6 TGTGCCAGCAGCCCTACCGACAGGGGTGAAAAACTGTTTTTT CASSPTDRGEKLFF
TRBD1 TRBJ2-7 once TRBV19 TGTGCCAGTAGTCTCACTCTCGGGACAGGGGCACCAGAGCAGTACTTC CASSLTLGTGAPEQYF
TRBD2 TRBJ2-3 . TRBV7-9 TGTGCCAGCAGCCCGACTAGCGGGACCACAGATACGCAGTATTTT CASSPTSGTTDTQYF
. TRBJ1-2 few TRBV27 TGTGCCAGTTCGTCCGGCGGGGCGGCTGTCTATGGCTACACCTTC CASSSGGAAVYGYTF
. TRBJ2-1 . TRBV7-8 TGTGCCAGCAGCCCCATGAGGAATGATGAGCAGTTCTTC CASSPMRNDEQFF
. TRBJ2-7 . TRBV18 TGTGCCAGCTCACGCAGGGATACACTCTACGAGCAGTACTTC CASSRRDTLYEQYF
TRBD1 TRBJ2-1 once TRBV15 TGTGCCACCAGCATACCGGGACAGGCATACAATGAGCAGTTCTTC CATSIPGQAYNEQFF
TRBD1 TRBJ1-2 few TRBV10-3 TGTGCCATCAGCCTCACCGGACAGGGTCAAGGCTACACCTTC CAISLTGQGQGYTF
. TRBJ1-1 once TRBV7-2 TGTGCCAGCAGCTCGACAGTGAACACTGAAGCTTTCTTT CASSSTVNTEAFF
. TRBJ1-1 . TRBV7-2 TGTGCCAGCAGCTATGGGACATTAGTGAACACTGAAGCTTTCTTT CASSYGTLVNTEAFF
TRBD1 TRBJ1-5 few TRBV24-1 TGTGCCACTAGTTTGGGACAGGGGGTGAATCAGCCCCAGCATTTT CATSLGQGVNQPQHF
TRBD2 TRBJ2-1 . TRBV6-5 TGTGCCAGCAGTTCACGGACTAGCGGGGGTTACAATGAGCAGTTCTTC CASSSRTSGGYNEQFF